This entry features one T cell receptor (beta chain) sequence. Its target antigen remains unknown. No much larger clonotype is one base removed from it; base qualities were not supplied. This record belongs to a study of shared clonotypes between healthy human individuals (TCRdb year 2020). For the study in its entirety: The cohort comprised two women and three men aged 18 to 49 years. Per donor, three plates each were used for CD4 naive and CD4 memory, two for CD8 naive, and one for CD8 memory. The study deeply sequenced blood TCR repertoires of five healthy adults to estimate repertoire size and the extent of clonotype sharing between individuals. Libraries were prepared and TCR repertoires were sequenced by different laboratories using diverse techniques, in order to increase sequencing depth and limit assay-specific biases. Per donor, leukapheresis produced somewhere between about 0.8 and 9 billion PBMCs.

The paper's findings and limits, for the study overall: Across a handful of donors, about 5% of naive CD4, roughly 3.5% of naive CD8, about 2% of memory CD4, and about 0.4% of memory CD8 clonotypes were shared. Sampling was restricted to blood, and TCR repertoires in tissues likely differ from the TCR repertoires found in blood. Because the study included only a small number of donors, the genetic and exposure-history diversity represented was limited. Higher generation probabilities were observed for clonotypes shared by all four sorted-subset donors than for non-shared clonotypes. Pairwise subsampling led to the expectation that sequencing depth would affect the degree of clonotype sharing among donors. Larger estimated clonotype richness was generally found for naive subsets than for memory subsets. Incomplete sequencing was indicated by rarefaction of sorted-subset datasets, despite the large sequencing depth.

TCR CDR3 regions were amplified from genomic DNA by multiplex PCR using the deep immunoSEQ assay. Extracted genomic DNA from each cell subset was distributed evenly across all wells of several immunoSEQ 96-well plates, and each plate was treated as a replicate. For sorted subsets, about 210 ng of genomic DNA, equivalent to 30,000 or so T cell genomes, went into each replicate PCR. Purified libraries were quantified with a Qubit 3.0 fluorometer, sized on a Bioanalyzer 2100, and re-quantified with the KAPA Library Quantification kit. Every immunoSEQ 96-well plate was sequenced on a dedicated single-read 150-cycle Illumina NextSeq 550 flow cell. Concerning the study's data processing: Because the immunoSEQ output held only junctional sequences and lacked quality scores, the filtering could not match the filtering applied to full-length reads. Sequences were annotated with PyIR, a Python wrapper for IgBLAST v1.9, using IMGT germline references to assign V/J genes and CDR3. Reads were removed for weak V/J assignments (E-value above 1e-6), missing CDR3, stop codons, out-of-frame junctions, or ambiguous translated residues. A V3J clonotype was defined by an identical inferred V gene, J gene, and CDR3 amino acid sequence. Percentage overlap between repertoires was calculated by dividing the number of shared unique clonotypes by the size of the smaller repertoire. Three approaches were used to assess repertoire richness: RTK rarefaction, the Chao1 estimator, and Recon v2.1 estimates of unobserved clonotypes. Generation probabilities for all TCRbeta clonotypes obtained by the gDNA method from a handful of donors were computed using OLGA. Drawn from immuneACCESS, this table holds only the in-frame rearrangements with V and J called that TCRdb kept. Clones are partly lost; checked studies trace under half to an unresolved V gene and leave the rest unexplained. V and J calls and clone size follow that table, whereas D and trimming were derived from the DNA. The sample includes some 2,100,000 clones, with under 97% observed a single time. The top ten clones comprise 0.13% of the sample.

The CDR3, from cysteine to phenylalanine, totals 17 residues. The kept DNA is CDR3 alone, 51 bases in frame from the first base. V loses 3 bases of germline sequence and J loses 2 bases, and the interval between the two ends is 17 bases. For CDR1 and CDR2, the germline V gene (reference sequence) lists LNHDA and SQIVND. Healthy HIV-negative adults with no recently reported acute infections or vaccinations were included as donors. Every donor was a Caucasian adult living in Nashville, Tennessee, USA. CD4+ T cells were enriched through magnetic negative selection, after which naive cells were positively selected on CD45RA and the remaining negative fraction served as the memory subset. Blood was collected by leukapheresis, and PBMCs were isolated by Ficoll-Histopaque density gradient centrifugation and then cryopreserved in liquid nitrogen vapor phase. Analytical flow cytometry was used to check the purity and quantity of each magnetically sorted T cell population. Each sorted fraction had its genomic DNA isolated and then quantified by UV absorbance on a Nanodrop 2000c.

The sample taken for sequencing was naive CD4+ T cells sorted from blood. This sample's cell subset or site label indicates: CD45RA+ positively selected. The sequence was collected from a man younger than 35 in good health. The rearrangement combines TRBV19 with TRBJ1-3, with the D gene call left open. This receptor carries the CDR3 CASSIAPPRKPGNTIYF. The bases are TGTGCCAGTAGTATCGCGCCTCCACGGAAGCCTGGAAACACCATATATTTT.